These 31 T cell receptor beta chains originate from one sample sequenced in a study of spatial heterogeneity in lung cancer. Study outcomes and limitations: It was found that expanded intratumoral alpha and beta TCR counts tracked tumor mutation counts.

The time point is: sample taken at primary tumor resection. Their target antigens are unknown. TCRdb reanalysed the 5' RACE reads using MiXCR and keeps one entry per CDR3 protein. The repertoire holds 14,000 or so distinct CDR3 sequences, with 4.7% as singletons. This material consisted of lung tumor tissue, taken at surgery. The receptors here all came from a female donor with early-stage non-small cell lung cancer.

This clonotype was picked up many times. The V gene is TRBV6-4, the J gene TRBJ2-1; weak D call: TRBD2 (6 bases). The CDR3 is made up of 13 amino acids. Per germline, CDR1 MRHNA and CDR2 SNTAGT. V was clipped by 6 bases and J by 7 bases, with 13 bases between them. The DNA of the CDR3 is TGTGCCAGCAGCTTTAGCGGAACAAATGAGCAGTTCTTC. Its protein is CASSFSGTNEQFF.

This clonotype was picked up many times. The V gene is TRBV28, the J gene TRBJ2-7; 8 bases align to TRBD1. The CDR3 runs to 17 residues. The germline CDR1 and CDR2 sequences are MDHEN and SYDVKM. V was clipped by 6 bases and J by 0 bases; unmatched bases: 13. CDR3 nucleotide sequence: TGTGCCAGCAGCGGACTGGGACAGGCAGCACACTCCTACGAGCAGTACTTC. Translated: CASSGLGQAAHSYEQYF.

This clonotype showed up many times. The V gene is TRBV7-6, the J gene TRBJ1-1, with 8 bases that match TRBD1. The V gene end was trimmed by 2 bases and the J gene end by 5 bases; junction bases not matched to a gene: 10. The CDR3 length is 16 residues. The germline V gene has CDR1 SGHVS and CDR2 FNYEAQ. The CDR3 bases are TGTGCCAGCAGCTTATATCAGGGGGCGGATCGAACTGAAGCTTTCTTT. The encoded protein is CASSLYQGADRTEAFF.

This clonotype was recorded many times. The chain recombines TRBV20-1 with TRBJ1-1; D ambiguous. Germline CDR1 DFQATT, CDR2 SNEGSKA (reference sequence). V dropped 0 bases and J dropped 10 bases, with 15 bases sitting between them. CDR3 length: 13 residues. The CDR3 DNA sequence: TGCAGTGCTAGAGAGGACTCCCTCGGGATAGCTTTCTTT. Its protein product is CSAREDSLGIAFF.

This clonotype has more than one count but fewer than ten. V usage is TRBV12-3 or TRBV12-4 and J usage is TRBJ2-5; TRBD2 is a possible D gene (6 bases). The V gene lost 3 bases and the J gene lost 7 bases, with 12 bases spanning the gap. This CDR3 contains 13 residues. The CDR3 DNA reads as TGTGCCAGCAGTTTGGGACTCAAGGGGACCCAGTACTTC. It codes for CASSLGLKGTQYF.

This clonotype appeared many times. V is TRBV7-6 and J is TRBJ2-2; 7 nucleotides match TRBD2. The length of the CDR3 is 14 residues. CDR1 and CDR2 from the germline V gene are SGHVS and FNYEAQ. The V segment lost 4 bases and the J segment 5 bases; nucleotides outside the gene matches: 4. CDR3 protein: CASSWAGGTGELFF. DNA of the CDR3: TGTGCCAGCAGCTGGGCCGGGGGGACCGGGGAGCTGTTTTTT.

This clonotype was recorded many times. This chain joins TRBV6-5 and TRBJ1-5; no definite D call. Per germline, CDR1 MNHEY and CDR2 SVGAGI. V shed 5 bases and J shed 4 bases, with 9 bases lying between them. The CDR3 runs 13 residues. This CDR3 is CASSPRTNQPQHF. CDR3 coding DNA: TGTGCCAGCAGTCCCAGAACGAATCAGCCCCAGCATTTT.

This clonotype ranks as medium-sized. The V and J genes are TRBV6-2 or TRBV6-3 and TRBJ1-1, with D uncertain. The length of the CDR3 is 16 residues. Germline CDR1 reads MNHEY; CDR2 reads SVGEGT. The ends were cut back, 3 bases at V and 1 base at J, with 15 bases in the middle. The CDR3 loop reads CASSYLSGLTNTEAFF. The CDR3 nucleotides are TGTGCCAGCAGTTATCTATCGGGTCTTACGAACACTGAAGCTTTCTTT.

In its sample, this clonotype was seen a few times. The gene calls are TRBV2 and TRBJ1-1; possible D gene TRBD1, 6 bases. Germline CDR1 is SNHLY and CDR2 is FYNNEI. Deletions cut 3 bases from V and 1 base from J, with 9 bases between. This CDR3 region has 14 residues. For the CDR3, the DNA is TGTGCCAGCAGTGAGGGCAGGGGGAACACTGAAGCTTTCTTT. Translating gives CASSEGRGNTEAFF.

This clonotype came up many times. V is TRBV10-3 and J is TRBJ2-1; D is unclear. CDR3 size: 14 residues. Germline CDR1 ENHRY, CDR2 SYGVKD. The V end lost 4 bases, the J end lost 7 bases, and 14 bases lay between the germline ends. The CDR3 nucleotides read TGTGCCATCAGTGCGCGGCACCTGGGGAATGAGCAGTTCTTC. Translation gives CAISARHLGNEQFF.

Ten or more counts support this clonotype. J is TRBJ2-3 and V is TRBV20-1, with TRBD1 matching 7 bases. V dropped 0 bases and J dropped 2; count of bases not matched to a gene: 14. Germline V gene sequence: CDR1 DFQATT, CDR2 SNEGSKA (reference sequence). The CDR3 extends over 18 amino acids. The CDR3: CSARDGARGPVFTDTQYF. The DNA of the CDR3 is TGCAGTGCTAGAGATGGAGCTAGGGGGCCGGTTTTCACAGATACGCAGTATTTT.

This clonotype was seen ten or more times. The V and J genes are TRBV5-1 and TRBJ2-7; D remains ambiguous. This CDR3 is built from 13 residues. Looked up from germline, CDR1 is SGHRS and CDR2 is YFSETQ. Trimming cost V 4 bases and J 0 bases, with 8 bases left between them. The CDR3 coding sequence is TGCGCCAGCAGCGGAGCAAGCTCCTACGAGCAGTACTTC. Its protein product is CASSGASSYEQYF.

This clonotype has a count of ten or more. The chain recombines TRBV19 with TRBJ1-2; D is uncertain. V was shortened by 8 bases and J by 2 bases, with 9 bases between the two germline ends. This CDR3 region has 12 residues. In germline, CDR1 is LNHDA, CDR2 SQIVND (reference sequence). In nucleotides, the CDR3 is TGTGCCAGTGGGCAGGACAACTATGGCTACACCTTC. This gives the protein CASGQDNYGYTF.

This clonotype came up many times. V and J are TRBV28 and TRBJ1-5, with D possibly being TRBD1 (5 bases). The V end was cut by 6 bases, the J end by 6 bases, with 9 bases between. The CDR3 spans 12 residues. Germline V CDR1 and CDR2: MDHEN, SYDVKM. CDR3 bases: TGTGCCAGCAGCGGGAGGGGTCAGCCCCAGCATTTT. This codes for CASSGRGQPQHF.

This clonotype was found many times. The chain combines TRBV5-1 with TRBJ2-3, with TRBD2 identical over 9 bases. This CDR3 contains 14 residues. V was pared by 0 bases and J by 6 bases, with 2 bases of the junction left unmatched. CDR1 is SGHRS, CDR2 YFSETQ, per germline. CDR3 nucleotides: TGCGCCAGCAGCTTGGCCACTAGCGGGGATACGCAGTATTTT. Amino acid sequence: CASSLATSGDTQYF.

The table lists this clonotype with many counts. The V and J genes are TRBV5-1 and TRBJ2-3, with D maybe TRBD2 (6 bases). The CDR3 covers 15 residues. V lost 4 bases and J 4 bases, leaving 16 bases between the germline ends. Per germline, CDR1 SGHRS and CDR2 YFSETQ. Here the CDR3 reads CASSPRGNVADTQYF. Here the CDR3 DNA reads TGCGCCAGCAGCCCCCGGGGGAATGTCGCAGATACGCAGTATTTT. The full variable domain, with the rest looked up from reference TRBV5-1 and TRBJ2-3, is KAGVTQTPRYLIKTRGQQVTLSCSPISGHRSVSWYQQTPGQGLQFLFEYFSETQRNKGNFPGRFSGRQFSNSRSEMNVSTLELGDSALYLCASSPRGNVADTQYFGPGTRLTVL.

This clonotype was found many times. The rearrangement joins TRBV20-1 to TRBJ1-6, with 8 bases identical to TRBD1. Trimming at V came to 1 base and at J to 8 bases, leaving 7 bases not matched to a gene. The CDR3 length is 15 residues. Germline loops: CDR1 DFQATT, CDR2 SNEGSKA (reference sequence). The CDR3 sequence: CSARATGAGDSPLHF. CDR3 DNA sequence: TGCAGTGCTAGAGCGACAGGGGCCGGGGATTCACCCCTCCACTTT.

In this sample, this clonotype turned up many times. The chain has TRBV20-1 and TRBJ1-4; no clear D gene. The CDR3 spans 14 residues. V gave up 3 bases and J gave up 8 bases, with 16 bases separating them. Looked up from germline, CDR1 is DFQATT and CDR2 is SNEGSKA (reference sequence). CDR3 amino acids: CSARSSTEGEKLFF. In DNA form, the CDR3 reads TGCAGTGCTAGGTCCAGTACGGAAGGAGAAAAACTGTTTTTT.

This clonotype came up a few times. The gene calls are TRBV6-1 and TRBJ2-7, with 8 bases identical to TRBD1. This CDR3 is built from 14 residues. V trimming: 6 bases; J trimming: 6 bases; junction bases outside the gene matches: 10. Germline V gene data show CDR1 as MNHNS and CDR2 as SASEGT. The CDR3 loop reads CASSWGQGAGEQYF. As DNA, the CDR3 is TGTGCCAGCAGCTGGGGGCAGGGGGCCGGCGAGCAGTACTTC.

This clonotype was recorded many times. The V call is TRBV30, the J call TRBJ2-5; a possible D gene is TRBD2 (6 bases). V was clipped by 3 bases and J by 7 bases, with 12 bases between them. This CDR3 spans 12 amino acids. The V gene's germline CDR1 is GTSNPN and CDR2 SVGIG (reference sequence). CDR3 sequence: CAWREGSRTQYF. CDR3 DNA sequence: TGTGCCTGGAGGGAGGGTTCGCGGACCCAGTACTTC.

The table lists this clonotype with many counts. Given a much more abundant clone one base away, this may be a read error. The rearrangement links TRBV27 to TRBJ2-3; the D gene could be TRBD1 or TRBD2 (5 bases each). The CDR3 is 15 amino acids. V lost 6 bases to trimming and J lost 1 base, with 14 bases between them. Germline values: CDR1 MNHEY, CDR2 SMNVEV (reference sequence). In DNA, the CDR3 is TGTGCCAGCAGCTGGGGGTGGGACGGCACAGATACGCAGTATTTT. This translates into CASSWGWDGTDTQYF.

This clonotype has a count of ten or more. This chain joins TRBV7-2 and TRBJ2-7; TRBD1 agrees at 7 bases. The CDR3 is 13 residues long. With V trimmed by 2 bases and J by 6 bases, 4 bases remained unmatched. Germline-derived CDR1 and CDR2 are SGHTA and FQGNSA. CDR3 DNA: TGTGCCAGCAGCTTAACGACAGGGCGCGAGCAGTACTTC. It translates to CASSLTTGREQYF. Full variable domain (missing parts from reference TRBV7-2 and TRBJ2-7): GAGVSQSPSNKVTEKGKDVELRCDPISGHTALYWYRQSLGQGLEFLIYFQGNSAPDKSGLPSDRFSAERTGGSVSTLTIQRTQQEDSAVYLCASSLTTGREQYFGPGTRLTVT.

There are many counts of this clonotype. The CDR3 DNA sequence: TGCGCCAGCAGCGTGGCCACCACCGGCTACACCTTC. Encoded protein: CASSVATTGYTF. V usage is TRBV5-1 and J usage is TRBJ1-2; no reliable D call. The CDR3 runs 12 residues. The germline V gene has CDR1 SGHRS and CDR2 YFSETQ. Trimming took 4 bases from V and 8 from J, leaving 12 bases between them.

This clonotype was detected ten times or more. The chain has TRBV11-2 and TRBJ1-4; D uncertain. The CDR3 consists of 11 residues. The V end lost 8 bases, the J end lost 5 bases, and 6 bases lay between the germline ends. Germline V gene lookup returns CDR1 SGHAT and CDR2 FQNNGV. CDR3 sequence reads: CASGVNEKLFF. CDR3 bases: TGTGCCAGCGGAGTCAATGAAAAACTGTTTTTT.

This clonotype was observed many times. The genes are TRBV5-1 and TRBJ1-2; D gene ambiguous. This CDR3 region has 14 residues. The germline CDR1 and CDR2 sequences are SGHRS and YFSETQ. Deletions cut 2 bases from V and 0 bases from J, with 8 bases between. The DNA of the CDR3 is TGCGCCAGCAGCTTTAGTTCAGCTAACTATGGCTACACCTTC. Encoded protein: CASSFSSANYGYTF.

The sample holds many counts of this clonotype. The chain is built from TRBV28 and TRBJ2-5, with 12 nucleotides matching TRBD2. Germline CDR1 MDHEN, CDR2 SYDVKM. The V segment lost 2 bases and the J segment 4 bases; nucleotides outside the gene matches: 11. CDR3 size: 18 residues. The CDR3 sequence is CASSLRLTSGGGGETQYF. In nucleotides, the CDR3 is TGTGCCAGCAGTTTAAGGCTGACTAGCGGGGGAGGAGGAGAGACCCAGTACTTC.

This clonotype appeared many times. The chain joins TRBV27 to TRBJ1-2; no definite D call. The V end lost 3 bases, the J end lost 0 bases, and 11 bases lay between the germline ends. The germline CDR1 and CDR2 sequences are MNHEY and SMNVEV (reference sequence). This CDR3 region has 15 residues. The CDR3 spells CASSLSRRANYGYTF. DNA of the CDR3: TGTGCCAGCAGTTTGTCCAGGCGGGCTAACTATGGCTACACCTTC.

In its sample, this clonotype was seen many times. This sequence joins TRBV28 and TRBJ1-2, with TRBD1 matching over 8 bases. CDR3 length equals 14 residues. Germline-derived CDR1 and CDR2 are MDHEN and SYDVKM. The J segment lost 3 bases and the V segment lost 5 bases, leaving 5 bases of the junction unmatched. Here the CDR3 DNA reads TGTGCCAGCAGTCTCAGGGGGCGCGACTATGGCTACACCTTC. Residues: CASSLRGRDYGYTF.

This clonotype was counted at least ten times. CDR3 sequence reads: CASSLDLKYEQYF. In nucleotides, the CDR3 is TGTGCCAGCAGCTTAGATTTAAAATACGAGCAGTACTTC. The V call is TRBV11-2, the J call TRBJ2-7; D is ambiguous. This CDR3 has 13 amino acids. Germline V gene sequence: CDR1 SGHAT, CDR2 FQNNGV. The V gene lost 0 bases and the J gene lost 4 bases, with 7 bases spanning the gap.

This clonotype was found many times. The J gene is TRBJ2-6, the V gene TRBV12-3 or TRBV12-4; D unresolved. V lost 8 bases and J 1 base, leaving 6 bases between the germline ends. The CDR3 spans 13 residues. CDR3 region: CASVFSGANVLTF. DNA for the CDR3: TGTGCCAGCGTCTTTTCTGGGGCCAACGTCCTGACTTTC.

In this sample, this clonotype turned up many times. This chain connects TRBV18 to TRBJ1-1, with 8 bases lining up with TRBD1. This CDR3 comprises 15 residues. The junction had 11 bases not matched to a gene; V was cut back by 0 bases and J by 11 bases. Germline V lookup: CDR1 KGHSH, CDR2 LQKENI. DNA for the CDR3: TGTGCCAGCTCACCACCTCTCGGACAGGGAGTAAGGGCTTTCTTT. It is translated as CASSPPLGQGVRAFF.